This paragraph reports one TCR beta chain. This clonotype was found many times. The antigen it binds to is not known. Base qualities are missing; no much larger clone stands one base away. A patient counted as having stable Graves' hyperthyroidism if no progression to ophthalmopathy occurred over 18 months of follow-up. Hyperthyroidism patients were newly diagnosed, with disease duration under 2 months, and aged 18 to 65 years. The study excluded patients with uncontrolled infections, other autoimmune diseases, pregnancy or lactation. Diagnoses were established on the basis of clinical symptoms, serum thyroxine and TRAb, thyroid ultrasound, and orbital computed tomography. PBMCs were isolated from more than 8 ml of fresh peripheral blood by Ficoll-Paque density gradient centrifugation. Trizol reagent was used to extract total RNA, and RNA quality was then checked on an Agilent 2100 Bioanalyzer. Amplification of TCR beta CDR3 regions was carried out from RNA transcripts. For the first round of RT-PCR on the TCR CDR3, the HTBI primer set was used together with the Qiagen OneStep RT-PCR kit. A second multiplex PCR round built the libraries, followed by size selection and purification. Paired-end sequencing of the libraries was performed with 100 bp reads on an Illumina HiSeq2000. The authors' pipeline ran thus. SOAPnuke was used to process the raw data, throwing out any read that contained adapters or uncalled bases, had a mean Phred below 15, or lacked an exact constant-primer or identifier match. High-quality paired reads were merged using COPE v1.2.5, and each unique nucleotide sequence was defined as a clonotype. MiTCR v1.1 was used to align the clonotypes against IMGT TRBV, TRBD and TRBJ reference segments. Analysis was restricted to V-J combinations with a frequency above 0.0001, which covered about 99% of repertoires. A TCS score was defined as the ratio of F50 (clonal expansion) to E x V (chaos), with BLOSUM62-based TCRdist applied between CDR3 peptides within each V-J. Welch's t-statistics and random forest reduced roughly 540 V-J features to under 15, which were used in a naive Bayes classifier (R e1071). TCRdb's own reprocessing of the public reads used fastp at Q25 and MiXCR and kept productive beta chains. One record per CDR3 amino acid sequence lists the most common genes and DNA. The V and J calls here are based on TCRdb, not the publication. The sample includes 600,000 to 900,000 distinct CDR3 sequences, with roughly 15% observed a single time. The ten largest clones take up roughly 8% of the sample.

These data come from a study of T cells in Graves' hyperthyroidism and ophthalmopathy (dated by TCRdb to 2018 to 2020). General notes on the study: Peripheral blood samples were taken at initial diagnosis, before any treatment was given. The 95 to 100 discovery patients were randomly split 7:3 into training and test sets. The study also compared thyroid tissue and blood T-cell repertoires from several Graves' hyperthyroidism patients. TCR Vbeta CDR3 sequencing of roughly 140 peripheral blood samples (over 40 ophthalmopathy, over 70 hyperthyroidism and 17 progressor patients) is reported in the paper. After sampling, hyperthyroidism patients received methimazole starting at 30 mg daily, and ophthalmopathy patients received high-dose intravenous methylprednisolone. To identify TCR V-J signatures that set the groups apart, the researchers used a discovery cohort of roughly 100 patients, made up of 40 to 45 with Graves' ophthalmopathy and 55 to 65 with stable Graves' hyperthyroidism. Whether ophthalmopathy could be predicted prospectively was tested in an independent validation cohort made up of approximately 19 hyperthyroidism patients plus 17 patients who later progressed to ophthalmopathy. Study-wide findings and limitations: A model built on a 13 V-J signature distinguished ophthalmopathy from stable hyperthyroidism, reaching about 88% sensitivity and around 81% specificity in cross-validation and 80%/75% in testing. No statistical method was used to set the sample size in advance, and investigators knew the group allocation. In validation, progression to ophthalmopathy was predicted by the model with 70.59% sensitivity and nearly 75% specificity, a median of approximately 6.5 months before onset. Most expanded thyroid clonotypes (frequency above 0.001) were also detected in blood, a finding suggesting that blood repertoires may reflect thyroid immune responses.

The CDR3 starts with the cysteine, ends with the phenylalanine, and has 15 residues. This entry keeps only the CDR3 DNA: 45 bases, framed from base 1. V loses 4 bases at its end and J loses 5 bases; junction bases beyond the gene matches: 6. From the germline V gene, CDR1 is SGHTA and CDR2 is FQGNSA. In this chain, TRBV7-2 is recombined with TRBJ2-5; a stretch of 11 junction bases matches TRBD2. The sample comprised blood. The receptor comes from a man aged 18 to 30 with Graves' hyperthyroidism. The CDR3 reads CASSSRASGRETQYF. The sequence in DNA is TGTGCCAGCAGCTCACGGGCTAGCGGGAGGGAGACCCAGTACTTC.